This T cell receptor beta chain comes out of a study of T cells in Graves' hyperthyroidism and ophthalmopathy. Study-wide results and caveats: Stable hyperthyroidism was separated from ophthalmopathy by a model based on 13 V-J features.

The sample holds a few counts of this clonotype. Its antigen is currently unknown. Lactation, pregnancy, other autoimmune disease or uncontrolled infection excluded patients. Amplified TCR beta CDR3 regions came from RNA transcripts. An initial round of RT-PCR targeting the TCR CDR3 relied on the HTBI primer set. TCRdb called the multiplex PCR reads again in MiXCR, with one record for every CDR3 protein. The table has hundreds of thousands of distinct CDR3 sequences, about two fifths seen once. The CDR3 is made up of 11 amino acids. The germline V gene encodes CDR1 SGHTA and CDR2 FQGTGA. With 6 bases removed from V and 5 bases from J, the gap between germline ends came to 7 bases.

Sequenced material: blood. The clonotype was recovered from a man aged 18 to 30 with Graves' hyperthyroidism. V usage is TRBV7-3 and J usage is TRBJ2-5; D call uncertain. CDR3 nucleotide sequence: TGTGCCAGCAGAGGTTTTGAGACCCAGTACTTC. The encoded protein is CASRGFETQYF. Based on the CDR3 plus reference TRBV7-3 and TRBJ2-5, the full variable domain is GAGVSQTPSNKVTEKGKYVELRCDPISGHTALYWYRQSLGQGPEFLIYFQGTGAADDSGLPNDRFFAVRPEGSVSTLKIQRTERGDSAVYLCASRGFETQYFGPGTRLLVL.